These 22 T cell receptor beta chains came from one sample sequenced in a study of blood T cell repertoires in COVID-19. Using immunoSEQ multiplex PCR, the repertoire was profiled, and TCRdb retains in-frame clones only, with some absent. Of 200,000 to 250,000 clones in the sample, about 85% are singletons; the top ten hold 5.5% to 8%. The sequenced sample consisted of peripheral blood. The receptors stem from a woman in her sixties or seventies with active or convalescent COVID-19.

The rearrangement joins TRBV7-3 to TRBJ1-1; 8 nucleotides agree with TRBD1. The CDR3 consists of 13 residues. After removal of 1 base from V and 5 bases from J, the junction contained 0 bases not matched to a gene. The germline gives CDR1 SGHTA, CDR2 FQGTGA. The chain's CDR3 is CASSLNRGTEAFF. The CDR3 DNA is TGTGCCAGCAGCTTAAACAGGGGGACTGAAGCTTTCTTT.

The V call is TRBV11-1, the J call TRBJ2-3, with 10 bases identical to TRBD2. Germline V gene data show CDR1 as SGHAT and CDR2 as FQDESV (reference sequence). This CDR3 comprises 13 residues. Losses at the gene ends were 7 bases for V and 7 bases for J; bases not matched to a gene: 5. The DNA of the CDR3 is TGTGCCAGCACTAGCGGGAGCATCTATACGCAGTATTTT. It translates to CASTSGSIYTQYF.

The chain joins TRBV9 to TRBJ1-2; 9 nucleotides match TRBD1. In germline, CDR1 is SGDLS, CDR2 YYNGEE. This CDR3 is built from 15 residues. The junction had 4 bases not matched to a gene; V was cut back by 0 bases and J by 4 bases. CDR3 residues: CASSVEGQGSYGYTF. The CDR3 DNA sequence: TGTGCCAGCAGCGTAGAGGGACAGGGAAGCTATGGCTACACCTTC.

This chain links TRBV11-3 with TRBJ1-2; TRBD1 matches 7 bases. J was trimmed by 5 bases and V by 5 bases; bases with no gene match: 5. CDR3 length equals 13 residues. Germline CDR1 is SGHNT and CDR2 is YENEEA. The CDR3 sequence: CASSPQQGYGYTF. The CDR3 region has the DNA TGTGCCAGCAGCCCCCAACAGGGGTATGGCTACACCTTC.

CDR3 region: CASSPQNTEAFF. CDR3 in DNA: TGTGCCAGCTCACCCCAGAACACTGAAGCTTTCTTT. The chain couples TRBV18 to TRBJ1-1, with D uncertain. The V gene's germline CDR1 is KGHSH and CDR2 LQKENI. This CDR3 region has 12 residues. Between the trimmed V and J ends, which lost 3 bases and 1 base, there was a span of 3 bases. Full variable domain (outside the CDR3, taken from reference TRBV18 and TRBJ1-1): NAGVMQNPRHLVRRRGQEARLRCSPMKGHSHVYWYRQLPEEGLKFMVYLQKENIIDESGMPKERFSAEFPKEGPSILRIQQVVRGDSAAYFCASSPQNTEAFFGQGTRLTVV.

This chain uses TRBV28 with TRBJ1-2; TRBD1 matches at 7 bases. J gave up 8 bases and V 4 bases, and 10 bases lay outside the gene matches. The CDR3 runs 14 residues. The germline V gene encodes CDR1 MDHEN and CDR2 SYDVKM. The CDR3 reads CASSSLGDREGYTF. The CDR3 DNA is TGTGCCAGCAGTTCCCTAGGTGACAGGGAAGGCTACACCTTC.

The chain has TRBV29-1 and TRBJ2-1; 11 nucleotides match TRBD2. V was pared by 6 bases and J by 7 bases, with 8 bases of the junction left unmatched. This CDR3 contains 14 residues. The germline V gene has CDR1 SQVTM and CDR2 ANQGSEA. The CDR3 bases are TGCAGCGTCATAGCGGGGGGGCCCGTAAATGAGCAGTTCTTC. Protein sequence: CSVIAGGPVNEQFF.

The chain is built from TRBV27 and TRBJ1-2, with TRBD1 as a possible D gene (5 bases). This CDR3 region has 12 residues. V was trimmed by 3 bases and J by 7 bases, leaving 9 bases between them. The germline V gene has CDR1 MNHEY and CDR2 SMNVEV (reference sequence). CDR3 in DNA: TGTGCCAGCAGTTTTCAGGGTCGTGGCTACACCTTC. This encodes CASSFQGRGYTF.

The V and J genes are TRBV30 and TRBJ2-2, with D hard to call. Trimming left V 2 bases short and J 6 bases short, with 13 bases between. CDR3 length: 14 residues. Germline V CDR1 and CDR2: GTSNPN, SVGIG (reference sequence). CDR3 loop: CAWSQSLSPGELFF. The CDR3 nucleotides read TGTGCCTGGAGTCAGTCTTTATCCCCCGGGGAGCTGTTTTTT.

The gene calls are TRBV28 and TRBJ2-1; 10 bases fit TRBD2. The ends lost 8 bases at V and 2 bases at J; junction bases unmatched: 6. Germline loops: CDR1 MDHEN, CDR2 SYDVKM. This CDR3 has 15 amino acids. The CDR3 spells CASWVAGGPYNEQFF. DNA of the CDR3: TGTGCCAGCTGGGTAGCGGGGGGCCCCTACAATGAGCAGTTCTTC.

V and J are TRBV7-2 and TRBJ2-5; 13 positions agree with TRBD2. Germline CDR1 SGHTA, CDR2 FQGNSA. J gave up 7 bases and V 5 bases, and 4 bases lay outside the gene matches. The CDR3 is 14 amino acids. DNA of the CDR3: TGTGCCAGCAGCCTGACTAGCGGGGGGCCGACCCAGTACTTC. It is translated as CASSLTSGGPTQYF.

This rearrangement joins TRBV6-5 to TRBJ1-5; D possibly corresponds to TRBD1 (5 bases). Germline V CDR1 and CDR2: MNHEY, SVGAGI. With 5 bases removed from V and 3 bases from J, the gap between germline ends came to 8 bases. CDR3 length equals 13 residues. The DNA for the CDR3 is TGTGCCAGCAGTCGACAGAACAATCAGCCCCAGCATTTT. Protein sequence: CASSRQNNQPQHF.

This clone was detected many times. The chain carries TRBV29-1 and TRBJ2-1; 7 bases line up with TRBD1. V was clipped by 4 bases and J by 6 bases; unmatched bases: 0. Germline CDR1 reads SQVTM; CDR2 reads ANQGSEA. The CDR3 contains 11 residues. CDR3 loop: CSVGQGNEQFF. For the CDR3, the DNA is TGCAGCGTTGGACAGGGCAATGAGCAGTTCTTC.

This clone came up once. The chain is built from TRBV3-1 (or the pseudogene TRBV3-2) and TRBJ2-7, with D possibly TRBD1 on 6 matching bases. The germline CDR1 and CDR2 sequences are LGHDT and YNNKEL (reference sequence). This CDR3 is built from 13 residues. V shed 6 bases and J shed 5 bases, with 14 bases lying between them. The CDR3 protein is CASSNRVRNEQYF. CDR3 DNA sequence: TGTGCCAGCAGTAACAGGGTTCGGAACGAGCAGTACTTC.

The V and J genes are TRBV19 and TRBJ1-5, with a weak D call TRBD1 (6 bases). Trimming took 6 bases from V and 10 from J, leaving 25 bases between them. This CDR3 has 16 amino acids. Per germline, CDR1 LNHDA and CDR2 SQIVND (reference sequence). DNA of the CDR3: TGTGCCAGTAGCCTTAATAGGTCCCCAGGGGTTCAACCCCAGCATTTT. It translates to CASSLNRSPGVQPQHF.

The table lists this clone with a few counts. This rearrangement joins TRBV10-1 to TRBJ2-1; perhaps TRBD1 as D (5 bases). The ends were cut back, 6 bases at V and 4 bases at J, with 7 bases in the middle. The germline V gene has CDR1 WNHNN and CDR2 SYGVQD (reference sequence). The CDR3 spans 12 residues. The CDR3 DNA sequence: TGCGCCAGCAGGACAGAGTACAATGAGCAGTTCTTC. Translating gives CASRTEYNEQFF.

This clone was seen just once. The CDR3 DNA reads TGCAGCGCATCAGGGGTCATGAACACTGAAGCTTTCTTT. It is translated as CSASGVMNTEAFF. The chain uses TRBV29-1 and TRBJ1-1, with D possibly TRBD1 on 6 matching bases. This CDR3 is built from 13 residues. The ends were cut back, 7 bases at V and 0 bases at J, with 12 bases in the middle. The germline V gene encodes CDR1 SQVTM and CDR2 ANQGSEA.

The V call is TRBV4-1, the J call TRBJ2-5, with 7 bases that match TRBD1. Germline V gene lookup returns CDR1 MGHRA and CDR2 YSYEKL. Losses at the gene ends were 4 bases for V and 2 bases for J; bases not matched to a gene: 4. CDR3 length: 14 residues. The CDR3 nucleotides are TGCGCCAGCAGCCGATCGACAGGGCAAGAGACCCAGTACTTC. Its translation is CASSRSTGQETQYF.

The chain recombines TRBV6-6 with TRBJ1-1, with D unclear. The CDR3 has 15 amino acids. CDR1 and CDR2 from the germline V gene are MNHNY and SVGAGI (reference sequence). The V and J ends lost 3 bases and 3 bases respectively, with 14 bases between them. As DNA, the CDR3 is TGTGCCAGCAGTTATCTCCCGGGTGAGGACACTGAAGCTTTCTTT. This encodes CASSYLPGEDTEAFF.

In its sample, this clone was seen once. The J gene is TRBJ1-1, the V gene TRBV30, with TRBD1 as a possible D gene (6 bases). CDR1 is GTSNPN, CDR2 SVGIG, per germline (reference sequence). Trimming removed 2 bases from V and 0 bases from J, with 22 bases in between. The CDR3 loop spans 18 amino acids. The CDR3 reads CAWSSYRWDNFMNTEAFF. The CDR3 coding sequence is TGTGCCTGGAGTTCCTACAGGTGGGACAACTTCATGAACACTGAAGCTTTCTTT.

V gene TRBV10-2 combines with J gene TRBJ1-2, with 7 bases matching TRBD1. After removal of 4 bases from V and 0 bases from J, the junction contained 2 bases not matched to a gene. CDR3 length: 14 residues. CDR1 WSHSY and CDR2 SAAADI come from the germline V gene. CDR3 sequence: CASSGQGTNYGYTF. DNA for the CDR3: TGCGCCAGCAGTGGACAGGGCACTAACTATGGCTACACCTTC.

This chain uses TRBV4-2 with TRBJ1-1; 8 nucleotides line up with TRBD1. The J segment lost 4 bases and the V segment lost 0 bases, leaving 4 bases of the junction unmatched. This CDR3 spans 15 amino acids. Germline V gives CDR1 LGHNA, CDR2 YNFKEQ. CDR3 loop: CASSQDPGQGTEAFF. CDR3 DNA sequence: TGTGCCAGCAGCCAAGATCCCGGACAGGGCACTGAAGCTTTCTTT.